This section outlines one TCR beta chain sequence together with its context. This sample is part of a study of blood T cell repertoires in COVID-19. Study background: Sites across the United States, Italy and Spain contributed samples from acute and convalescent COVID-19. T cells, B-cell-depleted T cells, or PBMCs supplied cDNA or gDNA.

Methods used by the authors: Estimates of nucleated cell counts were drawn from the amplification of reference gene primers. Method: immunoSEQ multiplex PCR; TCRdb's copy keeps in-frame clones and lacks some. V and J calls and clone size are given by that table; D and trimming were obtained from the DNA. The sample holds tens of thousands of clones, around 83% seen once. V lost 10 bases, J lost 1 base, and 13 bases stayed unmatched. Germline CDR1 reads MDHEN; CDR2 reads SYDVKM. This CDR3 has 16 residues. Source material: peripheral blood. The gene calls are TRBV28 and TRBJ1-1; the match to TRBD1 covers 9 bases. This TCR was recovered from a woman older than 75 in a cohort sampled during active or convalescent COVID-19. The CDR3 loop is CATMTGGRGQNTEAFF. CDR3 nucleotides: TGTGCCACAATGACAGGGGGGAGGGGCCAGAACACTGAAGCTTTCTTT.